This is a list of T cell receptor beta chains from one sample in a study of CD8+ T cells in alopecia areata. Sequencing was performed with immunoSEQ multiplex PCR; in TCRdb, only in-frame clones are kept and a portion is missing. Of roughly 190,000 clones listed, 60% are singletons. The sample here was CD4+ T cells sorted from blood, taken at week 24, from a patient treated with tofacitinib. Source of these receptors: a human donor with alopecia areata. The CDR3 runs from the conserved cysteine through the conserved F or W. Each record gives: V gene, J gene, CDR3 protein.

V: TRBV7-3; J: TRBJ2-5; CDR3: CASSFSGGETQYF
V: TRBV7-2; J: TRBJ1-2; CDR3: CASSPPSRLYGYTF
V: TRBV15; J: TRBJ2-1; CDR3: CATSRDSNEQFF
V: TRBV29-1; J: TRBJ2-4; CDR3: CSVYRESIQYF
V: TRBV25-1; J: TRBJ1-2; CDR3: CASSEWGDRDHYGYTF
V: TRBV5-1; J: TRBJ1-1; CDR3: CASSFDGTEAFF
V: TRBV5-1; J: TRBJ2-1; CDR3: CASSLPSEISYNEQFF
V: TRBV18; J: TRBJ1-1; CDR3: CASSPLTGLSVGTEAFF
V: TRBV11-2; J: TRBJ2-3; CDR3: CASSLDYGSTDTQYF
V: TRBV19; J: TRBJ1-1; CDR3: CASSLRGLQPEAFF
V: TRBV4-3; J: TRBJ1-2; CDR3: CASSQDFPPNYGYTF
V: TRBV30; J: TRBJ1-3; CDR3: CAWSVGTDVTIYF